A selection of T cell receptor beta chains follows, all from one sample in a study of chemoradiotherapy in HPV16-positive cancers. Profiled with immunoSEQ multiplex PCR; TCRdb holds only in-frame clones, not every one. The sample shows 30,000 to 40,000 clones, about four fifths of them seen only once. The sequencing used blood, collected from a patient who underwent chemoradiotherapy. The receptors derive from a human donor with HPV-associated anogenital cancer. Both conserved end residues are part of each CDR3.

TRBJ1-2 TRBV27 CASSPGPITSNYGYTF
TRBJ1-3 TRBV7-9 CASSLGQAGNTIYF
TRBJ2-2 TRBV7-2 CASSLSLTSGELFF
TRBJ2-3 TRBV19 CASSNTDTQYF
TRBJ2-1 TRBV27 CASSLSSGGHFNEQFF
TRBJ1-1 TRBV6-5 CASSPRVRDTEAFF
TRBJ2-6 TRBV14 CASSQGDRGFTFSGANVLTF
TRBJ2-7 TRBV6-1 CASSWEWDAYEQYF
TRBJ2-1 TRBV29-1 CSVEYNEQFF
TRBJ2-7 TRBV18 CASSPFFEQYF
TRBJ2-1 TRBV15 CATSGGGIYNEQFF
TRBJ2-2 TRBV11-2 CASSPRRRVGTGELFF
TRBJ1-2 TRBV19 CATRDRGTNNYGYTF
TRBJ2-7 TRBV19 CASRIAQGGSYEQYF
TRBJ2-3 TRBV6-5 CASSPTGGGLGTQYF
TRBJ1-5 TRBV7-2 CASSLHQGQVSQHF
TRBJ1-1 TRBV11-2 CASRPLTRRNTEAFF
TRBJ1-6 TRBV6-6 CASISMAASNSPLHF
TRBJ1-6 TRBV5-1 CASSLVSRGSPLHF
TRBJ2-5 TRBV5-1 CASSLGGGDGRETQYF
TRBJ1-3 TRBV9 CASSATGVLGNTIYF
TRBJ1-6 TRBV11-2 CASSLEGSPLHF
TRBJ2-7 TRBV13 CASSPNSYEQYF
TRBJ1-5 TRBV10-3 CAISEDTLEQPQHF
TRBJ2-2 TRBV19 CASSIPDRTGLVTGELFF
TRBJ2-1 TRBV4-1 CASSPIEGSGGAGAYNEQFF
TRBJ1-3 TRBV30 CAWSVWTGVDTIYF
TRBJ1-2 TRBV6-5 CASSPGHNYGYTF
TRBJ2-3 TRBV4-3 CASSQGPATDTQYF
TRBJ2-1 TRBV6-5 CASSYNGEYNEQFF
TRBJ1-1 TRBV7-6 CASSLNQGGNTEAFF
TRBJ1-2 TRBV14 CASSNSGEFNYGYTF
- TRBV5-1 CASSFSPYEQYF
TRBJ1-2 TRBV19 CASSIERGLRYGYTF
- TRBV18 CASSPMDRGRDEQYF
TRBJ2-1 TRBV6-6 CASSPQGNEQFF
TRBJ2-7 TRBV10-3 CAITTVPGGEQYF
TRBJ1-2 TRBV5-4 CASSLRGDFYGYTF
TRBJ2-7 TRBV5-1 CASSSGSYEQYF
TRBJ1-2 TRBV7-9 CASQSRVQPGYTF
TRBJ2-5 TRBV9 CASSVVWGETQYF
TRBJ1-6 TRBV27 CASSLSAHSTGLRDSPLHF
TRBJ2-1 TRBV7-8 CASSLAGLDEQFF
TRBJ2-3 TRBV9 CASSVDPGQGIKDTQYF
TRBJ1-1 TRBV7-9 CASREWDGEAFF
TRBJ1-2 TRBV30 CARKLEGAVLYTF
TRBJ1-1 TRBV7-9 CASSLEGWGQGPEAFF
TRBJ2-7 TRBV6-5 CASSYWSAGIPYEQYF
TRBJ2-1 TRBV7-9 CASSPQGFSNDEQFF
TRBJ2-3 TRBV7-2 CASSPGASDTQYF
TRBJ1-1 TRBV2 CASSDGQGNTEAFF
TRBJ2-7 TRBV5-1 CASSFFGGRSDEQYF
TRBJ1-1 TRBV20-1 CSARRTAEAFF
TRBJ2-1 TRBV11-3 CASSPSTSGGLNEQFF
TRBJ1-3 TRBV7-8 CASSWLADSSSGNTIYF
TRBJ2-7 TRBV5-6 CASSIGQGAYEQYF
TRBJ2-3 TRBV5-1 CASSSGQGATDTQYF
TRBJ2-7 TRBV11-1 CASSLLMGQGPEQYF
TRBJ1-5 TRBV5-6 CASSLAGGSNQPQHF
TRBJ2-7 TRBV9 CASSVGGQSKQYF